These 3 T cell receptor beta chains came from one sample sequenced in a study of CD8 T cells in ankylosing spondylitis. In TCRdb, the 5' RACE reads were re-called with MiXCR into one record per CDR3 protein. The data contain 300,000 to 350,000 distinct CDR3 sequences, less than 25% of them singletons. The sequenced sample was blood, either unsorted or a sorted T cell fraction (not recorded which). The receptors originated from a female donor with ankylosing spondylitis or in good health (not recorded which).

This clonotype has a count of ten or more. This chain links TRBV15 with TRBJ1-1; the D gene is possibly TRBD1 (5 bases). The germline V and J ends were trimmed by 0 bases and 3 bases, with 14 bases remaining between them. CDR3 size: 16 residues. The germline gives CDR1 LNHNV, CDR2 YYDKDF (reference sequence). In nucleotides, the CDR3 is TGTGCCACCAGCAGAGATCGGGGGAGGGAGGACACTGAAGCTTTCTTT. Translating gives CATSRDRGREDTEAFF.

The V and J genes are TRBV5-6 and TRBJ2-7, with 11 bases matching TRBD1. Germline V lookup: CDR1 SGHDT, CDR2 YYEEEE. The CDR3 extends over 14 amino acids. The J segment lost 6 bases and the V segment lost 3 bases, leaving 5 bases of the junction unmatched. Here the CDR3 DNA reads TGTGCCAGCAGCTCGGACAGGGGGCATGGCGAGCAGTACTTC. It encodes CASSSDRGHGEQYF.

The CDR3 here is CASTATGNYGYTF. DNA for the CDR3: TGTGCCAGCACCGCGACAGGGAACTATGGCTACACCTTC. The chain joins TRBV6-1 to TRBJ1-2; 7 bases agree with TRBD1. The germline CDR1 and CDR2 sequences are MNHNS and SASEGT. V was pared by 7 bases and J by 2 bases, with 4 bases of the junction left unmatched. This CDR3 is 13 amino acids long.